This T cell receptor beta chain was profiled in a study of cytomegalovirus exposure and HLA in healthy donors. Findings and limits, study-wide: The investigators catalogued some 150 TCR beta chains as cytomegalovirus-associated.

V lost 6 bases, J lost 2 bases, and 4 bases lay in between. Germline V gene data show CDR1 as SNHLY and CDR2 as FYNNEI. CDR3 size: 12 residues. Measured with immunoSEQ multiplex PCR; TCRdb has only the in-frame clones, and not every one. This sample has 90,000 to 140,000 clones, with 86% found just once. Concerning this clone: Its antigen is currently unknown.

The V gene is TRBV2, the J gene TRBJ1-4; D is uncertain. The receptor comes from a woman aged 18-29 years in good health and CMV-seropositive. The material sequenced was PBMCs. The CDR3: CASSFTNEKLFF. The DNA of the CDR3 is TGTGCCAGCAGCTTCACTAATGAAAAACTGTTTTTT.